A selection of T cell receptor beta chains follows, all from one sample in a study of PD-L1 blockade in urothelial cancer. Profiled with immunoSEQ multiplex PCR; TCRdb holds only in-frame clones, not every one. The sample includes some 27,000 clones, roughly 80% of them seen just once. This specimen was PBMCs, taken around atezolizumab (anti-PD-L1) treatment. These receptors all come from a man aged 50-59 years with urothelial cancer. Both conserved end residues are part of each CDR3. D genes are given only for firm matches. Some rows mark clone size as missing; the rest say once, few, many or name a class of expanded clone.

>.|TRBV9|.|TRBJ2-7
TGTGCCAGCAGCGCGAGACTAGACGAGCAGTACTTC
CASSARLDEQYF
>.|TRBV5-6|.|TRBJ2-3
TGTGCCAGCAGCTTAGCCAGGCCTCGGGATACGCAGTATTTT
CASSLARPRDTQYF
>.|TRBV29-1|TRBD1|TRBJ2-1
TGCAGCGTTCAGCGACAGGGGGCTTCGTACAATGAGCAGTTCTTC
CSVQRQGASYNEQFF
>.|TRBV2|.|TRBJ1-5
TGTGCCAGCCGAATACAGGGAAAAGGAAATCAGCCCCAGCATTTT
CASRIQGKGNQPQHF
>.|TRBV2|.|TRBJ1-5
TGTGCCAGCAGTGAACGGGGGGGCGAGGGCAATCAGCCCCAGCATTTT
CASSERGGEGNQPQHF
>.|TRBV19|.|TRBJ2-3
TGTGCCAGTAGTACCCCATTCACAGATACGCAGTATTTT
CASSTPFTDTQYF
>.|TRBV27|.|TRBJ1-2
TGTGCCAGCAGTTTATCGGCGGGAAGTAGCTATGGCTACACCTTC
CASSLSAGSSYGYTF
>few|TRBV7-2|.|TRBJ2-7
TGTGCCAGCAGTTCCTCAACTGGTCTCGAGCAGTACTTC
CASSSSTGLEQYF
>.|TRBV6-5|TRBD1|TRBJ1-2
TGTGCCAGCAGTTTCGGACAGGCCCCCTATGGCTACACCTTC
CASSFGQAPYGYTF
>.|TRBV4-1|TRBD2|TRBJ2-3
TGCGCCAGCAGCCCGACTAGCGGGATAAGGATAGATACGCAGTATTTT
CASSPTSGIRIDTQYF
>.|TRBV5-1|TRBD1|TRBJ1-2
TGCGCCAGCAGCTTGGATGGGACAGCTTTTAACTATGGCTACACCTTC
CASSLDGTAFNYGYTF
>.|TRBV7-9|.|TRBJ2-3
TGTGCCAGCAGCGCCGATGGGACAACTAGCACAGATACGCAGTATTTT
CASSADGTTSTDTQYF
>.|TRBV5-1|.|TRBJ2-3
TGCGCCAGCAGCTTGGAGGCCAGGGGTCGCACAGATACGCAGTATTTT
CASSLEARGRTDTQYF
>.|TRBV18|.|TRBJ1-5
TGTGCCAGCTCACCGGGGGACTCAAATAGCAATCAGCCCCAGCATTTT
CASSPGDSNSNQPQHF
>.|TRBV2|.|TRBJ2-1
TGTGCCAGCAAGTCGACAGACAATGAGCAGTTCTTC
CASKSTDNEQFF
>.|TRBV2|.|TRBJ1-6
TGTGCCAGCAGCAGGGGACAAACCTATAATTCACCCCTCCACTTT
CASSRGQTYNSPLHF
>.|TRBV19|.|TRBJ1-1
TGTGCCAGTAGCACCCCGGGTGGGGCCCTGAACACTGAAGCTTTCTTT
CASSTPGGALNTEAFF
>.|TRBV7-2|.|TRBJ1-6
TGTGCCAGCAGTTTACAGGGATTAAGTTCACCCCTCCACTTT
CASSLQGLSSPLHF
>once|TRBV7-6|.|TRBJ1-1
TGTGCCAGCAGCCCGCAACAGGGCTTGAACACTGAAGCTTTCTTT
CASSPQQGLNTEAFF
>few|TRBV7-3|.|TRBJ2-1
TGTGCCAGCAGCTTAATCGGTAGTCCTAGCTCCTACAATGAGCAGTTCTTC
CASSLIGSPSSYNEQFF
>.|TRBV7-8|TRBD2|TRBJ2-7
TGTGCCAGCAGTCTGCGCGGCACTAGCGATAACGAGCAGTACTTC
CASSLRGTSDNEQYF
>.|TRBV10-2|.|TRBJ1-2
TGCGCCAGCAGTGAGCAGGCTGGCTATGGCTACACCTTC
CASSEQAGYGYTF
>few|TRBV18|TRBD2|TRBJ2-1
TGTGCCAGCTCACCCCTAGCGGGGGGCTTGAATGAGCAGTTCTTC
CASSPLAGGLNEQFF
>.|TRBV5-6|TRBD1|TRBJ1-1
TGTGCCAGCAGCCTGGTGACAGGGAAAGCTTTCTTT
CASSLVTGKAFF
>.|TRBV19|TRBD2|TRBJ2-1
TGTGCCAGTAGTACCCACGGGACTAGCGCCAACAAAGGGGGGCAGTTCTTC
CASSTHGTSANKGGQFF
>.|TRBV7-6|TRBD1|TRBJ2-7
TGTGCCAGCAGCTTAGGACAGGGTAGGGAGCAGTACTTC
CASSLGQGREQYF
>.|TRBV5-5|TRBD1|TRBJ2-5
TGTGCCAGCAGCGTGGGTGGCAGGGGGATATCTGTATACCAAGAGACCCAGTACTTC
CASSVGGRGISVYQETQYF
>.|TRBV7-2|TRBD1|TRBJ2-7
TGTGCCAGCAGTCGGGACAGGGGGCTCGAGCAGTACTTC
CASSRDRGLEQYF
>.|TRBV7-3|.|TRBJ2-3
TGTGCCAGCAGCCCGGGAATGAGCACAGATACGCAGTATTTT
CASSPGMSTDTQYF
>.|TRBV5-1|TRBD1|TRBJ1-6
TGCGCCAGCAGGGGGACAGGGAATTCACCCCTCCACTTT
CASRGTGNSPLHF
>.|TRBV18|TRBD1|TRBJ1-1
TGTGCCAGCTCTCGGGACAGCAACACTGAAGCTTTCTTT
CASSRDSNTEAFF
>few|TRBV5-4|TRBD1|TRBJ2-1
TGTGCCAGCAGCTGGGGGACAGGGTCCTACAATGAGCAGTTCTTC
CASSWGTGSYNEQFF
>.|TRBV10-3|.|TRBJ1-1
TGTGCCATCAGCCCGACGCCCGGGGCTGAAGCTTTCTTT
CAISPTPGAEAFF
>.|TRBV14|TRBD2|TRBJ2-5
TGTGCCAGCAGCCACGGACTAGCGGCCCAAGAGACCCAGTACTTC
CASSHGLAAQETQYF
>.|TRBV5-1|TRBD1|TRBJ2-1
TGCGCCAGCAGCCCTGGGGACAGGAGGTCCTACAATGAGCAGTTCTTC
CASSPGDRRSYNEQFF
>.|TRBV5-1|.|TRBJ2-6
TGCGCCAGCAGCTTGGCCGGGGTTGGCTCTGGGGCCAACGTCCTGACTTTC
CASSLAGVGSGANVLTF
>.|TRBV10-3|.|TRBJ1-5
TGTGCCATCAGTGCGACAGAAAACGTCAATCAGCCCCAGCATTTT
CAISATENVNQPQHF
>.|TRBV7-8|TRBD2|TRBJ2-7
TGTGCCAGCAGCTTAGAGACGGGACTAGCGGGAGCCTACGAGCAGTACTTC
CASSLETGLAGAYEQYF
>few|TRBV9|TRBD1|TRBJ2-1
TGTGCCAGCAGCCCCACACGGACAGGGATCCATGAGCAGTTCTTC
CASSPTRTGIHEQFF
>.|TRBV5-1|.|TRBJ2-7
TGCGCCAGCTCCTCCCGAGGAGGCCCCAACGAGCAGTACTTC
CASSSRGGPNEQYF
>.|TRBV6-1|TRBD1|TRBJ1-3
TGTGCCAGCAGTGAAGTGACAGGGGGAAACACCATATATTTT
CASSEVTGGNTIYF
>few|TRBV19|.|TRBJ1-1
TGTGCCAGTAGTAGGAGGGGCACTGAAGCTTTCTTT
CASSRRGTEAFF
>.|TRBV7-9|TRBD2|TRBJ2-1
TGTGCCAGCAGCTTACCCGGACTAGTTGAGCAGTTCTTC
CASSLPGLVEQFF
>few|TRBV6-5|.|TRBJ1-2
TGTGCCAGCAGTCAATCACACAGGGATGGCTACACCTTC
CASSQSHRDGYTF
>.|TRBV18|.|TRBJ2-7
TGTGCCAGCTCACCACCGAGGGGACAACAATACGAGCAGTACTTC
CASSPPRGQQYEQYF
>.|TRBV28|TRBD1|TRBJ2-5
TGTGCCAGCAGACGAGCAGGGGGCGTGGAGACCCAGTACTTC
CASRRAGGVETQYF
>.|TRBV6-6|.|TRBJ1-5
TGTGCCAGCAGTTATCGGGGAGGGTTCGGTCAGCCCCAGCATTTT
CASSYRGGFGQPQHF
>.|TRBV28|TRBD1|TRBJ1-2
TGTGCCAGCGCCTTGACAGGGGGCTACACCTTC
CASALTGGYTF
>.|TRBV10-2|TRBD1|TRBJ1-4
TGCGCCAGCAGTGAGGTGGGACAGTTTCTAGGGGTGGAAAAACTGTTTTTT
CASSEVGQFLGVEKLFF
>.|TRBV19|.|TRBJ2-2
TGTGCCAGTAGTATAGGGCAGAACACCGGGGAGCTGTTTTTT
CASSIGQNTGELFF
>.|TRBV18|.|TRBJ2-1
TGTGCCAGCTCAGTTCGGGCCTACAATGAGCAGTTCTTC
CASSVRAYNEQFF
>.|TRBV19|TRBD2|TRBJ2-7
TGTGCCAGTAGCCCCAGGGCGGGAGTATACGAGCAGTACTTC
CASSPRAGVYEQYF